This TCR beta chain was retrieved from a study of Graves' ophthalmopathy and Graves' hyperthyroidism. CDR3 length: 16 amino acids. Germline loops: CDR1 SGHAT, CDR2 FQDESV (reference sequence). Trimming shortened V by 4 bases and J by 4 bases, and 17 bases separated the two germline ends. Using RNA transcripts, the TCR beta CDR3 regions were amplified. RT-PCR with HTBI primers came first, then second-round multiplex PCR. TCRdb ran MiXCR on the multiplex PCR reads and lists one entry per CDR3 protein. Of approximately 210,000 distinct CDR3 sequences in the sample, under 25% were seen once. The TCR sequence derives from a woman in her forties or fifties with Graves' ophthalmopathy. Sample: peripheral blood. The chain employs TRBV11-1 and TRBJ1-3; D gene unclear. The DNA of the CDR3 is TGTGCCAGCAGCTACCGGCCGGGAGACTTGGGAAACACCATATATTTT. Encoded protein: CASSYRPGDLGNTIYF.